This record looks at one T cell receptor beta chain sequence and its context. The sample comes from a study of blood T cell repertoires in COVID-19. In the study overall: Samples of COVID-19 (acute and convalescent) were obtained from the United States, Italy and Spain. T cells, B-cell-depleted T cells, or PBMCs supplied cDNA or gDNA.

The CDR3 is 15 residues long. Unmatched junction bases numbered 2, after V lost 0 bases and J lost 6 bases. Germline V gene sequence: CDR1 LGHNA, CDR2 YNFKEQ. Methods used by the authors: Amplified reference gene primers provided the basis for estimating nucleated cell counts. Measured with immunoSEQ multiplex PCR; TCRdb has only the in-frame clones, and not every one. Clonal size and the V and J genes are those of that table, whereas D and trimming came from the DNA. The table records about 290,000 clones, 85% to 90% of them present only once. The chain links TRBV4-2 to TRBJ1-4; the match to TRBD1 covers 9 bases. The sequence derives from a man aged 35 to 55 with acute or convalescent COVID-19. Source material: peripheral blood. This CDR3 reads CASSQDRDRDEKLFF. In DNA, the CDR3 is TGTGCCAGCAGCCAAGACCGGGACAGGGATGAAAAACTGTTTTTT.